Listed here are 8 T cell receptor beta chains from one sample, sequenced in a study of CD8+ T cells in alopecia areata. RNA extraction and reverse transcription yielded cDNA as sequencing template. The repertoire was sequenced with immunoSEQ multiplex PCR; TCRdb's copy has only in-frame clones and lacks some. Here the sample spans some 180,000 clones, more than 60% being singletons. The sample consisted of CD4+ T cells sorted from blood, taken at week 0. These receptors were obtained from a human donor with alopecia areata.

This clone showed up just a few times. The chain carries TRBV4-2 and TRBJ2-1; 8 bases align to TRBD2. Trimming took 2 bases from V and 8 from J; bases not matched to a gene: 8. Per germline, CDR1 LGHNA and CDR2 YNFKEQ. This CDR3 has 15 residues. DNA for the CDR3: TGTGCCAGCAGCCAATCGGCGGGGGGCCGGGATGAGCAGTTCTTC. This translates into CASSQSAGGRDEQFF.

This clone has a handful of counts. The V and J genes are TRBV25-1 and TRBJ2-6; possibly TRBD2 for D (5 bases). CDR3 size: 17 residues. CDR1 MGHDK and CDR2 SYGVNS come from the germline V gene. V was trimmed by 10 bases and J by 0 bases, leaving 19 bases between them. Written as DNA, the CDR3 is TGTGCCACCCCACTTTGGGCTAGCTTCTCTGGGGCCAACGTCCTGACTTTC. This translates into CATPLWASFSGANVLTF.

This chain joins TRBV9 and TRBJ1-1; TRBD1 is a possible D gene (6 bases). V was shortened by 4 bases and J by 0 bases, with 10 bases between the two germline ends. The length of the CDR3 is 14 residues. The V gene's germline CDR1 is SGDLS and CDR2 YYNGEE. In DNA form, the CDR3 reads TGTGCCAGCAGCTCGGACAGCATGAACACTGAAGCTTTCTTT. Translation gives CASSSDSMNTEAFF.

This clone was found a few times. This chain joins TRBV9 and TRBJ2-7; 9 bases are shared with TRBD1. V lost 4 bases, J lost 6 bases, and 11 bases stayed unmatched. Germline V gene data show CDR1 as SGDLS and CDR2 as YYNGEE. The CDR3 contains 15 residues. The CDR3 nucleotides are TGTGCCAGCAGCCCTGGGACAGGGACTACGGGCGAGCAGTACTTC. The encoded protein is CASSPGTGTTGEQYF.

The rearrangement uses TRBV9 and TRBJ2-6; D is unclear. The CDR3 totals 15 residues. The germline V and J ends were trimmed by 4 bases and 1 base, with 9 bases remaining between them. Germline V gene data show CDR1 as SGDLS and CDR2 as YYNGEE. The CDR3 sequence is CASSPWGSGANVLTF. CDR3 coding DNA: TGTGCCAGCAGCCCATGGGGATCTGGGGCCAACGTCCTGACTTTC.

This clone was counted between two and nine times. The CDR3: CASSNHGAGEQYF. The DNA of the CDR3 is TGTGCCAGCAGTAATCACGGGGCGGGAGAGCAGTACTTC. The V call is TRBV25-1, the J call TRBJ2-7; D perhaps matches TRBD2 (6 bases). This CDR3 comprises 13 residues. CDR1 MGHDK and CDR2 SYGVNS come from the germline V gene. V dropped 5 bases and J dropped 7 bases, with 15 bases sitting between them.

This clone has just a few counts. The chain carries TRBV7-2 and TRBJ2-3, with D unclear. Germline CDR1 reads SGHTA; CDR2 reads FQGNSA. This CDR3 is built from 13 residues. The germline V and J ends were trimmed by 0 bases and 4 bases, with 5 bases remaining between them. In nucleotides, the CDR3 is TGTGCCAGCAGCTTAGCGGCCGCAGATACGCAGTATTTT. Amino acid sequence: CASSLAAADTQYF.

V gene TRBV29-1 combines with J gene TRBJ2-7, with D maybe TRBD2 (6 bases). CDR3 length: 14 amino acids. Trimming left V 4 bases short and J 1 base short, with 14 bases between. Germline values: CDR1 SQVTM, CDR2 ANQGSEA. CDR3 nucleotides: TGCAGCGTTGTTCGCCGACTAGATTCCTACGAGCAGTACTTC. Protein sequence: CSVVRRLDSYEQYF.